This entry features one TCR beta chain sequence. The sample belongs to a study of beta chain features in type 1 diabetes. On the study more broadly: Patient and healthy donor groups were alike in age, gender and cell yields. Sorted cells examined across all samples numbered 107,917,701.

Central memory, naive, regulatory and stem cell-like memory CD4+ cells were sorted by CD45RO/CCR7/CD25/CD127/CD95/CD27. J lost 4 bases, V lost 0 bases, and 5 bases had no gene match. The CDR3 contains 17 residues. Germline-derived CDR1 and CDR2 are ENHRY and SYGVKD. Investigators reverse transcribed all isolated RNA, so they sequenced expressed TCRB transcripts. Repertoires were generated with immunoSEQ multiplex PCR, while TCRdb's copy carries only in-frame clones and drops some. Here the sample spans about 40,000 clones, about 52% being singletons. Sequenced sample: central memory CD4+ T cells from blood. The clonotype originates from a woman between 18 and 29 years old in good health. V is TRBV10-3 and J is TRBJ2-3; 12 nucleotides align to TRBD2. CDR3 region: CAISESPSGRASDTQYF. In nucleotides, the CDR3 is TGTGCCATCAGTGAGTCTCCTAGCGGGAGGGCTTCAGATACGCAGTATTTT.